The next 9 T cell receptor beta chains were all read from a single sample in a study of T cell responses to AZD1222 COVID-19 vaccine. The protocol was immunoSEQ multiplex PCR, while the TCRdb copy is restricted to in-frame clones and leaves out a portion. Here the sample spans about 150,000 clones, more than 70% being singletons. Source: peripheral blood, taken 28 days after the second AZD1222 dose. The source is an adult who received the AZD1222 COVID-19 vaccine.

The chain couples TRBV5-6 to TRBJ1-1, with D unclear. Trimming left V 2 bases short and J 2 bases short, with 7 bases between. The CDR3 runs 13 residues. Germline values: CDR1 SGHDT, CDR2 YYEEEE. CDR3 coding DNA: TGTGCCAGCAGCTTTACAGATAACACTGAAGCTTTCTTT. Amino acids: CASSFTDNTEAFF.

The rearrangement links TRBV5-1 to TRBJ2-2; 8 nucleotides agree with TRBD2. Germline values: CDR1 SGHRS, CDR2 YFSETQ. The CDR3 is made up of 15 amino acids. With V trimmed by 3 bases and J by 7 bases, 8 bases remained unmatched. The CDR3 DNA is TGCGCCAGCAGCTCAGGTCCGGGAGGGGTCGGGGAGCTGTTTTTT. Translated: CASSSGPGGVGELFF.

The V gene is TRBV12-5, the J gene TRBJ1-5; tentatively, D is TRBD1 (5 bases). The CDR3 contains 14 residues. CDR1 and CDR2 from the germline V gene are LGHNT and FRNRAP. V was trimmed by 7 bases and J by 1 base, leaving 11 bases between them. CDR3 nucleotide sequence: TGTGCTAGTGCCCCCGGGGGGAGCAATCAGCCCCAGCATTTT. As protein: CASAPGGSNQPQHF. Filled out from reference TRBV12-5 and TRBJ1-5, the complete variable domain reads DARVTQTPRHKVTEMGQEVTMRCQPILGHNTVFWYRQTMMQGLELLAYFRNRAPLDDSGMPKDRFSAEMPDATLATLKIQPSEPRDSAVYFCASAPGGSNQPQHFGDGTRLSIL.

The J gene is TRBJ2-1, the V gene TRBV10-2; TRBD1 is a possible D gene (5 bases). CDR1 is WSHSY and CDR2 is SAAADI in the germline V gene. This CDR3 region has 15 residues. V gave up 7 bases and J gave up 4 bases, with 17 bases separating them. CDR3 sequence (DNA): TGCGCCAGCACCGCCTCGCCTGGGGCTTACAATGAGCAGTTCTTC. Protein sequence: CASTASPGAYNEQFF.

V is TRBV4-1 and J is TRBJ2-1; 7 bases fit TRBD2. Trimming took 1 base from V and 9 from J; bases not matched to a gene: 18. This CDR3 is built from 18 residues. CDR1 MGHRA and CDR2 YSYEKL come from the germline V gene. DNA of the CDR3: TGCGCCAGCAGCCAAGCCCCCCCGGGCGGGAGAACAGGAGCTGAGCAGTTCTTC. As protein: CASSQAPPGGRTGAEQFF.

The genes are TRBV6-4 and TRBJ1-2, with D tentatively TRBD1 (6 bases). Trimming removed 2 bases at V and 4 bases at J, with 8 bases between. The CDR3 is 13 residues long. From germline, CDR1 is MRHNA and CDR2 SNTAGT. The CDR3 DNA reads TGTGCCAGCAGTGACGGGGGGGCCTATGGCTACACCTTC. This sequence encodes CASSDGGAYGYTF.

The chain couples TRBV7-3 to TRBJ2-1, with D possibly matching TRBD1 (6 bases). Trimming removed 1 base at V and 6 bases at J, with 10 bases between. Germline CDR1 reads SGHTA; CDR2 reads FQGTGA. The CDR3 has 14 residues. The CDR3 loop reads CASSLIQGSNEQFF. DNA of the CDR3: TGTGCCAGCAGCTTAATACAGGGTAGCAATGAGCAGTTCTTC.

The genes are TRBV4-2 and TRBJ1-5; weak D call: TRBD1 (5 bases). V was cut by 4 bases and J by 1 base, with 11 bases left in between. Per germline, CDR1 LGHNA and CDR2 YNFKEQ. This CDR3 is built from 15 residues. In nucleotides, the CDR3 is TGTGCCAGCAGCCGACTAGGGGACAGCAATCAGCCCCAGCATTTT. Its translation: CASSRLGDSNQPQHF.

CDR3 protein: CASSFGTGYGYTF. As DNA, the CDR3 is TGTGCCAGCAGTTTTGGGACAGGGTATGGCTACACCTTC. The chain is built from TRBV28 and TRBJ1-2, with 9 bases that match TRBD1. In germline, CDR1 is MDHEN, CDR2 SYDVKM. V shed 3 bases, J shed 5 bases, and the junction held 1 base outside the gene matches. This CDR3 comprises 13 residues.